This T cell receptor (beta chain) came from a study of blood T cell repertoires in COVID-19. The germline V gene encodes CDR1 GTSNPN and CDR2 SVGIG (reference sequence). The CDR3 spans 15 residues. Trimming stripped 3 bases from V and 8 bases from J, with 20 bases between. Per the original methods: Amplification from reference gene primers served as the basis for estimated nucleated cell counts. Libraries were prepared by immunoSEQ multiplex PCR; TCRdb keeps only in-frame clonotypes and omits some of them. V and J calls and clone size are copied from that table; D and trimming were computed from the DNA. The repertoire consists of some 460,000 clones, with roughly nine tenths occurring once and the leading ten covering roughly 0.72%.

The clonotype was recovered from a woman younger than 35 who had recovered from COVID-19. Sequenced: PBMCs or T cells enriched from blood (not recorded which). The chain employs TRBV30 and TRBJ1-3; D might be TRBD1 (5 bases). The CDR3 coding sequence is TGTGCCTGGAGCCGAACTTCCGACCCGGGGGACACCATATATTTT. Protein product: CAWSRTSDPGDTIYF. Filled out from reference TRBV30 and TRBJ1-3, the complete variable domain reads SQTIHQWPATLVQPVGSPLSLECTVEGTSNPNLYWYRQAAGRGLQLLFYSVGIGQISSEVPQNLSASRPQDRQFILSSKKLLLSDSGFYLCAWSRTSDPGDTIYFGEGSWLTVV.